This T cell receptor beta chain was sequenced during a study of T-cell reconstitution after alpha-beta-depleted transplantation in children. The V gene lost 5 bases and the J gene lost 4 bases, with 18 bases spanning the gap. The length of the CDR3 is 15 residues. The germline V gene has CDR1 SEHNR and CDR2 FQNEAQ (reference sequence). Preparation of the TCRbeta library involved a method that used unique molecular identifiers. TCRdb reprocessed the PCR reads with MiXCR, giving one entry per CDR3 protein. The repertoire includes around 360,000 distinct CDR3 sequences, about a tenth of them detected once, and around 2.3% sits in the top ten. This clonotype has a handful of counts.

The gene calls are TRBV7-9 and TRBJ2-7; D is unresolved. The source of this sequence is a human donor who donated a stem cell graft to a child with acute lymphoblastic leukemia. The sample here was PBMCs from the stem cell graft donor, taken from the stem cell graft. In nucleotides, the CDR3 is TGTGCCAGCAGCCACGGCCTCGGGCTAGGGTACGAGCAGTACTTC. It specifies CASSHGLGLGYEQYF. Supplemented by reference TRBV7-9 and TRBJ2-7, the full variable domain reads DTGVSQNPRHKITKRGQNVTFRCDPISEHNRLYWYRQTLGQGPEFLTYFQNEAQLEKSRLLSDRFSAERPKGSFSTLEIQRTEQGDSAMYLCASSHGLGLGYEQYFGPGTRLTVT.